This T cell receptor (beta chain) comes out of a study of blood T cells in healthy people across ages. The germline gives CDR1 SGHTA, CDR2 FQGNSA. This CDR3 region has 16 residues. Trimming removed 5 bases from V and 9 bases from J; junction bases left unmatched: 13. Comments on this clonotype: Its antigen is unidentified.

Together with a sample-barcoded 5' primer, a J-beta primer mix was included in a second PCR lasting roughly 6 to 12 cycles. TCRdb ran MiXCR on the 5' RACE reads and lists one entry per CDR3 protein. This sample has approximately 760,000 distinct CDR3 sequences; roughly 25% occur once, and the top ten carry roughly a tenth. General observations from the study: Age advanced and TCR beta diversity per million T cells fell, roughly linearly.

This same sample was also taken into another study, of T cells of mothers and their children. That report adds: Donation came from a few healthy Caucasian mothers together with their six children.

The sample was blood. The clonotype originates from a boy aged 10-17 years in good health. This chain links TRBV7-2 with TRBJ2-1; 10 bases are a match to TRBD2. CDR3 DNA sequence: TGTGCCAGCAGCCGAGATAGGGCTAGCGGGAGAAGTGAGCAGTTCTTC. Amino acids: CASSRDRASGRSEQFF.